The 26 T cell receptor beta chains presented below share a single source sample, sequenced in a study of T-cell reconstitution after alpha-beta-depleted transplantation in children. Construction of the TCRbeta library involved unique molecular identifiers. TCRdb analysed the PCR reads with MiXCR anew, one entry per CDR3 protein. The data hold a few hundred thousand distinct CDR3 sequences, with 18% observed a single time. The sample in question was PBMCs from the stem cell graft donor, obtained from the stem cell graft. The receptors shown here come from a human donor who donated a stem cell graft to a child with acute lymphoblastic leukemia.

This clonotype was seen a handful of times. The rearrangement joins TRBV29-1 to TRBJ2-7, with TRBD2 matching 13 bases. The CDR3 length is 13 residues. V shed 7 bases and J 2 bases; nucleotides not matched to a gene: 2. Germline lookup yields CDR1 SQVTM and CDR2 ANQGSEA. As DNA, the CDR3 is TGCAGCGCCGGGACTAGCGGGACCTACGAGCAGTACTTC. Encoded protein: CSAGTSGTYEQYF.

In nucleotides, the CDR3 is TGTGCCAGCAGCGTAAACCACGGGGGGAGCCCTAATGAAAAACTGTTTTTT. Translation gives CASSVNHGGSPNEKLFF. The chain uses TRBV9 and TRBJ1-4; D is possibly TRBD1 (5 bases). The germline V gene encodes CDR1 SGDLS and CDR2 YYNGEE. V shed 1 base and J shed 3 bases, with 16 bases lying between them. The CDR3 has 17 residues.

The genes are TRBV20-1 and TRBJ2-7, with 13 bases fitting TRBD2. Germline CDR1 DFQATT, CDR2 SNEGSKA (reference sequence). V shed 2 bases and J 2 bases; nucleotides not matched to a gene: 12. The CDR3 runs 18 residues. CDR3 coding DNA: TGCAGTGCTAGACAAAGACTAGCGGGAGGACTCCTACCCTACGAGCAGTACTTC. Encoded protein: CSARQRLAGGLLPYEQYF.

The chain links TRBV5-1 to TRBJ1-1, with unresolved D. The V gene's germline CDR1 is SGHRS and CDR2 YFSETQ. V was pared by 3 bases and J by 5 bases, with 11 bases between. The CDR3 is 13 amino acids. The CDR3, as DNA: TGCGCCAGCAGCTGGGTATCGAGGACTGAAGCTTTCTTT. It yields the protein CASSWVSRTEAFF.

The genes are TRBV5-1 and TRBJ2-7; D ambiguous. Trimming shortened V by 0 bases and J by 3 bases, and 13 bases separated the two germline ends. The CDR3 consists of 15 residues. Germline V CDR1 and CDR2: SGHRS, YFSETQ. This CDR3 reads CASSLDPPLGYEQYF. CDR3 nucleotide sequence: TGCGCCAGCAGCTTGGACCCTCCCCTGGGCTACGAGCAGTACTTC.

V is TRBV20-1 and J is TRBJ2-3, with TRBD2 identical over 13 bases. Unmatched junction bases numbered 6, after V lost 6 bases and J lost 3 bases. Germline CDR1 and CDR2: DFQATT and SNEGSKA (reference sequence). The CDR3 totals 15 residues. CDR3 bases: TGCAGTGCCGAGGGGACTAGCGGGAAAACAGATACGCAGTATTTT. Residues: CSAEGTSGKTDTQYF.

This rearrangement joins TRBV7-2 to TRBJ2-7; 8 bases are shared with TRBD2. The ends lost 3 bases at V and 0 bases at J; junction bases unmatched: 4. This CDR3 comprises 15 residues. The germline V gene encodes CDR1 SGHTA and CDR2 FQGNSA. The CDR3 is CASSFSGISSYEQYF. CDR3 sequence (DNA): TGTGCCAGCAGCTTTAGCGGGATTAGCTCCTACGAGCAGTACTTC.

Turning to this clonotype: At one end, the junction sequence differs from germline, possibly due to a read error. The chain employs TRBV4-1 and TRBJ1-5; D remains ambiguous. This CDR3 region has 16 residues. The germline V gene has CDR1 MGHRA and CDR2 YSYEKL. The CDR3 region has the DNA TGTGCCAGGAGCCTAGGGTCCGGCTGGTCTGCAGAGCCCCAGCATTTT. Translation gives CARSLGSGWSAEPQHF.

V and J are TRBV5-1 and TRBJ1-3; maybe TRBD1 (6 bases). V lost 0 bases, J lost 0 bases, and 10 bases lay in between. This CDR3 has 16 residues. In germline, CDR1 is SGHRS, CDR2 YFSETQ. This chain's CDR3 is CASSLEGGSSGNTIYF. The DNA of the CDR3 is TGCGCCAGCAGCTTGGAGGGGGGGAGCTCTGGAAACACCATATATTTT.

The chain is built from TRBV5-1 and TRBJ2-2; 9 positions match TRBD2. Germline CDR1 and CDR2: SGHRS and YFSETQ. V lost 4 bases and J lost 1; bases outside the gene matches: 8. The CDR3 sequence is 17 residues long. CDR3 DNA sequence: TGCGCCAGCAGCCACCTAGCGGGACCGCAGAACACCGGGGAGCTGTTTTTT. Its translation: CASSHLAGPQNTGELFF.

V gene TRBV5-1 combines with J gene TRBJ2-7, with D unresolved. The germline CDR1 and CDR2 sequences are SGHRS and YFSETQ. The CDR3 consists of 15 residues. The germline V and J ends were trimmed by 0 bases and 3 bases, with 13 bases remaining between them. The CDR3, as DNA: TGCGCCAGCAGCTTGGCCTCCTCTTTTTACTACGAGCAGTACTTC. Translating gives CASSLASSFYYEQYF.

This clonotype was observed a handful of times. The rearrangement joins TRBV20-1 to TRBJ2-1; weak D call: TRBD2 (5 bases). The CDR3 extends over 14 amino acids. Germline CDR1 reads DFQATT; CDR2 reads SNEGSKA (reference sequence). V was trimmed by 5 bases and J by 3 bases, leaving 14 bases between them. The CDR3 loop reads CSAPGIGIYNEQFF. CDR3 nucleotides: TGCAGTGCTCCCGGGATTGGAATCTACAATGAGCAGTTCTTC.

This clonotype has a handful of counts. This chain joins TRBV12-3 or TRBV12-4 and TRBJ2-2; TRBD2 matches 14 bases. J lost 7 bases, V lost 8 bases, and 6 bases had no gene match. There are 15 residues in the CDR3. This chain's CDR3 is CASEGLAGVGGELFF. The CDR3 DNA reads TGTGCCAGCGAGGGACTAGCGGGAGTAGGCGGGGAGCTGTTTTTT.

The genes are TRBV29-1 and TRBJ1-1, with 8 positions matching TRBD1. V gave up 5 bases and J gave up 5 bases; unmatched junction bases: 10. CDR3 size: 14 residues. Germline V gene lookup returns CDR1 SQVTM and CDR2 ANQGSEA. CDR3 bases: TGCAGCGTTTGGCTAAAGGACAGGGTTACTGAAGCTTTCTTT. As protein: CSVWLKDRVTEAFF.

Only a few counts were recorded for this clonotype. This chain connects TRBV4-1 to TRBJ2-7, with 8 bases aligning to TRBD1. Looked up from germline, CDR1 is MGHRA and CDR2 is YSYEKL. The trim removed 4 bases at V and 3 bases at J, leaving 8 bases unmatched. The CDR3 totals 15 residues. The CDR3 reads CASSRERTGIYEQYF. CDR3 in DNA: TGCGCCAGCAGCCGAGAGAGGACAGGGATCTACGAGCAGTACTTC.

The chain couples TRBV9 to TRBJ2-2; the D gene is possibly TRBD2 (5 bases). This CDR3 region has 15 residues. Per the germline V gene, CDR1 is SGDLS and CDR2 is YYNGEE. Trimming removed 5 bases at V and 3 bases at J, with 14 bases between. The DNA for the CDR3 is TGTGCCAGCAGTGGGAGTGAGGTGGACACCGGGGAGCTGTTTTTT. It translates to CASSGSEVDTGELFF. The whole variable domain, remainder taken from reference TRBV9 and TRBJ2-2, is DSGVTQTPKHLITATGQRVTLRCSPRSGDLSVYWYQQSLDQGLQFLIQYYNGEERAKGNILERFSAQQFPDLHSELNLSSLELGDSALYFCASSGSEVDTGELFFGEGSRLTVL.

The chain combines TRBV24-1 with TRBJ2-2; 8 positions match TRBD2. Germline CDR1 reads KGHDR; CDR2 reads SFDVKD. V lost 7 bases, J lost 4 bases, and 7 bases stayed unmatched. The CDR3 loop spans 15 amino acids. CDR3 loop: CATRAGGRRTGELFF. As DNA, the CDR3 is TGTGCCACCAGGGCGGGCGGGAGGCGCACCGGGGAGCTGTTTTTT.

This clonotype was counted only a few times. The V call is TRBV12-3 or TRBV12-4, the J call TRBJ2-7, with a weak D call TRBD1 (6 bases). The CDR3 is 14 amino acids. V was shortened by 1 base and J by 6 bases, with 13 bases between the two germline ends. For the CDR3, the DNA is TGTGCCAGCAGTTTAGACAGGGTGGGCGGCGAGCAGTACTTC. This encodes CASSLDRVGGEQYF.

This clonotype has only a few counts. The chain combines TRBV29-1 with TRBJ2-3; D gene uncertain. V shed 3 bases and J shed 1 base, with 8 bases lying between them. The germline V gene has CDR1 SQVTM and CDR2 ANQGSEA. The CDR3 totals 13 residues. The CDR3 DNA reads as TGCAGCGTTGATAAGGATGGCACAGATACGCAGTATTTT. It yields the protein CSVDKDGTDTQYF.

The chain employs TRBV6-4 and TRBJ2-3; 7 positions agree with TRBD1. Germline lookup yields CDR1 MRHNA and CDR2 SNTAGT. After removal of 1 base from V and 6 bases from J, the junction contained 4 bases not matched to a gene. This CDR3 is built from 14 residues. CDR3 in amino acids: CASSDFGQADTQYF. Written as DNA, the CDR3 is TGTGCCAGCAGTGACTTCGGACAGGCCGATACGCAGTATTTT.

There are a few counts of this clonotype. In DNA, the CDR3 is TGCGCCAGCAGCCGACAGCCTCAAGAGACCCAGTACTTC. This codes for CASSRQPQETQYF. The chain recombines TRBV5-1 with TRBJ2-5, with a tentative D call TRBD1 (5 bases). V was shortened by 4 bases and J by 2 bases, with 9 bases between the two germline ends. Germline assignment: CDR1 SGHRS and CDR2 YFSETQ. The CDR3 is 13 amino acids.

This rearrangement joins TRBV15 to TRBJ1-2; D ambiguous. Trimming pared 3 bases from V and 7 bases from J, leaving 18 bases between. Looked up from germline, CDR1 is LNHNV and CDR2 is YYDKDF (reference sequence). The CDR3 has 15 amino acids. The CDR3 nucleotides read TGTGCCACCAGCAGGTCCCCCGGTCCCCAGGCTGGCTACACCTTC. Protein product: CATSRSPGPQAGYTF.

The rearrangement uses TRBV14 and TRBJ2-3, with a tentative D call TRBD2 (5 bases). The CDR3 has 15 residues. V gave up 3 bases and J gave up 4 bases, with 14 bases separating them. The germline V gene has CDR1 SGHDN and CDR2 FVKESK. The CDR3 loop is CASSQESLAADTQYF. The CDR3 nucleotides are TGTGCCAGCAGCCAGGAGAGCCTAGCAGCAGATACGCAGTATTTT.

This chain joins TRBV6-1 and TRBJ2-5, with D possibly matching TRBD1 (6 bases). Germline V gene sequence: CDR1 MNHNS, CDR2 SASEGT. This CDR3 is 14 amino acids long. Trimming cost V 6 bases and J 4 bases, with 15 bases left between them. The CDR3 DNA is TGTGCCAGCAGATTTAATGGGGGCGGAGAGACCCAGTACTTC. Residues: CASRFNGGGETQYF.

This clonotype was seen at least ten times. V gene TRBV5-1 combines with J gene TRBJ2-5, with TRBD1 matching over 7 bases. Looked up from germline, CDR1 is SGHRS and CDR2 is YFSETQ. V lost 0 bases and J lost 2; bases outside the gene matches: 1. The CDR3 is made up of 14 amino acids. CDR3 nucleotides: TGCGCCAGCAGCTTGGGGGACAGTCAAGAGACCCAGTACTTC. Its translation is CASSLGDSQETQYF.

The chain has TRBV7-3 and TRBJ2-2; no clear D gene. Germline V CDR1 and CDR2: SGHTA, FQGTGA. V lost 2 bases to trimming and J lost 3 bases, with 10 bases between them. The CDR3 sequence is 15 residues long. This chain's CDR3 is CASSLSNGDTGELFF. The CDR3 DNA sequence: TGTGCCAGCAGCTTATCGAATGGAGACACCGGGGAGCTGTTTTTT. Based on the CDR3 plus reference TRBV7-3 and TRBJ2-2, the full variable domain is GAGVSQTPSNKVTEKGKYVELRCDPISGHTALYWYRQSLGQGPEFLIYFQGTGAADDSGLPNDRFFAVRPEGSVSTLKIQRTERGDSAVYLCASSLSNGDTGELFFGEGSRLTVL.